The present T cell receptor (beta chain) was sequenced within a study of metastatic and nonmetastatic thyroid tumors. Overall study: Repertoire comparisons spanned blood and tumor or nodule tissue from malignant and benign thyroid patients.

This clone was detected ten times or more. What it binds is not known. Other DNA sequences in the same sample also yield this CDR3. Not a single patient had been given any form of treatment at any point before undergoing thyroid surgery. The germline V gene encodes CDR1 SGHRS and CDR2 YFSETQ. This CDR3 contains 17 residues. V trimming: 0 bases; J trimming: 4 bases; junction bases outside the gene matches: 11. Study observations and caveats: TCR beta diversity was reportedly significantly higher in malignant thyroid tumors than benign nodules, in blood and tumor.

Original data processing: Built for papillary thyroid cancer, a distant-metastasis classifier drew on CDR3 differences across clinicopathological groups. TCRdb re-analyzed the PCR reads through MiXCR. The V and J calls here are based on TCRdb, not the publication. The sample has approximately 31,000 clones, roughly 18% seen once. The sequenced material came from blood. V is TRBV5-1 and J is TRBJ1-1, with 8 bases matching TRBD1. The TCR comes from a female donor with papillary thyroid cancer or a benign thyroid nodule (not recorded which). Some clones in this sample may be carry-over from other donors' samples. The CDR3 nucleotides are TGCGCCAGCAGCTTGGCACCAGGGGGCGAAGGGGTCACTGAAGCTTTCTTT. Protein product: CASSLAPGGEGVTEAFF.